These 29 T cell receptor beta chains were all obtained from the same sample, sequenced in a study of OX40 agonist ivuxolimab in advanced cancers. The data were produced by immunoSEQ multiplex PCR, yet TCRdb's version contains in-frame clones alone and is incomplete. The sample has roughly 36,000 clones, roughly nine tenths seen once. The sequences come from CD4+ or CD8+ T cells sorted from blood, collected in a trial of the OX40 agonist ivuxolimab. Every receptor here comes from an adult with an advanced solid tumor such as melanoma, head and neck, liver or kidney cancer.

The chain links TRBV5-1 to TRBJ1-2; D may be TRBD1 (6 bases). The ends were cut back, 9 bases at V and 2 bases at J, with 17 bases in the middle. This CDR3 has 14 residues. Germline V gene lookup returns CDR1 SGHRS and CDR2 YFSETQ. The CDR3 coding sequence is TGCGCCACCAAAACCGCCGGACAGAACTATGGCTACACCTTC. Protein sequence: CATKTAGQNYGYTF.

J is TRBJ1-1 and V is TRBV18, with D maybe TRBD1 (6 bases). Trimming shortened V by 3 bases and J by 5 bases, and 13 bases separated the two germline ends. This CDR3 is built from 14 residues. From germline, CDR1 is KGHSH and CDR2 LQKENI. CDR3 region: CASSPNRDGTEAFF. CDR3 nucleotides: TGTGCCAGCTCACCGAACAGGGATGGAACTGAAGCTTTCTTT.

V is TRBV18 and J is TRBJ2-5; 10 nucleotides line up with TRBD2. This CDR3 is 18 amino acids long. J was trimmed by 4 bases and V by 2 bases; bases with no gene match: 13. Looked up from germline, CDR1 is KGHSH and CDR2 is LQKENI. The CDR3 here is CASSPGQIAGGMIETQYF. In DNA, the CDR3 is TGTGCCAGCTCACCAGGACAAATAGCGGGAGGAATGATAGAGACCCAGTACTTC.

The chain couples TRBV2 to TRBJ2-7, with 9 bases aligning to TRBD1. The CDR3 extends over 14 amino acids. In germline, CDR1 is SNHLY, CDR2 FYNNEI. V was pared by 7 bases and J by 5 bases, with 9 bases of the junction left unmatched. The CDR3 DNA reads TGTGCCAGCATTTACCCCGGGACAGGGCACGAGCAGTACTTC. This codes for CASIYPGTGHEQYF.

The chain uses TRBV2 and TRBJ2-7; 8 bases agree with TRBD2. With V trimmed by 4 bases and J by 2 bases, 4 bases remained unmatched. Germline V gene sequence: CDR1 SNHLY, CDR2 FYNNEI. The CDR3 runs to 14 residues. CDR3 in DNA: TGTGCCAGCAGTGTCCTAGCGGGCCCCTACGAGCAGTACTTC. It specifies CASSVLAGPYEQYF. Variable domain in full (rest from reference TRBV2 and TRBJ2-7): EPEVTQTPSHQVTQMGQEVILRCVPISNHLYFYWYRQILGQKVEFLVSFYNNEISEKSEIFDDQFSVERPDGSNFTLKIRSTKLEDSAMYFCASSVLAGPYEQYFGPGTRLTVT.

The chain links TRBV28 to TRBJ2-5; D is uncertain. Trimming removed 5 bases at V and 4 bases at J, with 8 bases between. The CDR3 contains 12 residues. The germline V gene has CDR1 MDHEN and CDR2 SYDVKM. The CDR3 sequence is CASSRWPETQYF. As DNA, the CDR3 is TGTGCCAGCAGTCGCTGGCCAGAGACCCAGTACTTC.

V usage is TRBV21-1 and J usage is TRBJ2-7; the listed D gene, TRBD2, was not tested against the DNA. TRBV21-1 is classified as a pseudogene. The length of the CDR3 is 14 residues. The CDR3 DNA is TGTGCCAGCAACCTTGGGACGGGGGTCCCCGAGCAGTACTTC. Its translation is CASNLGTGVPEQYF.

This clone showed up just once. The rearrangement uses TRBV25-1 and TRBJ2-1, with 12 nucleotides matching TRBD1. Per the germline V gene, CDR1 is MGHDK and CDR2 is SYGVNS. The CDR3 is made up of 15 amino acids. Trimming at V came to 6 bases and at J to 7 bases, leaving 7 bases not matched to a gene. The CDR3 nucleotides read TGTGCCAGCAGAAGACCGGGACAGGGGGCTAATGAGCAGTTCTTC. This translates into CASRRPGQGANEQFF.

The V gene is TRBV6-1, the J gene TRBJ2-3; 10 nucleotides align to TRBD2. CDR3 size: 17 residues. Germline-derived CDR1 and CDR2 are MNHNS and SASEGT. Trimming at V came to 4 bases and at J to 1 base, leaving 8 bases not matched to a gene. CDR3 bases: TGTGCCAGCAGTGTTAGGTCTAGCGGGAGTCGCACAGATACGCAGTATTTT. Its translation is CASSVRSSGSRTDTQYF.

The chain combines TRBV27 with TRBJ2-7; TRBD2 agrees at 11 bases. V trimming: 8 bases; J trimming: 3 bases; junction bases outside the gene matches: 6. The CDR3 contains 14 residues. CDR1 and CDR2 (germline): MNHEY, SMNVEV (reference sequence). The CDR3 sequence: CASATSGSFYEQYF. The CDR3 coding sequence is TGTGCCAGCGCCACTAGCGGGAGTTTCTACGAGCAGTACTTC.

This clone was observed a handful of times. The genes are TRBV4-1 and TRBJ2-3; 7 bases fit TRBD2. The CDR3 length is 16 residues. Germline CDR1 is MGHRA and CDR2 is YSYEKL. V gave up 0 bases and J gave up 10 bases; unmatched junction bases: 13. For the CDR3, the DNA is TGCGCCAGCAGCCAAGAAGTACACGTATTGGGGGGGTCGCAGTATTTT. Encoded protein: CASSQEVHVLGGSQYF.

The CDR3 coding sequence is TGTGCCAGCAGTTACTCGATATCGAGCCAGAAAGAGACCCAGTACTTC. Encoded protein: CASSYSISSQKETQYF. The chain couples TRBV6-5 to TRBJ2-5; D unclear. Trimming left V 0 bases short and J 3 bases short, with 14 bases between. Germline assignment: CDR1 MNHEY and CDR2 SVGAGI. The CDR3 extends over 16 amino acids.

The chain combines TRBV9 with TRBJ2-4, with D perhaps TRBD2 (6 bases). Germline CDR1 is SGDLS and CDR2 is YYNGEE. Between the trimmed V and J ends, which lost 3 bases and 1 base, there was a span of 11 bases. The CDR3 is 15 residues long. As DNA, the CDR3 is TGTGCCAGCAGCGCCGGGACTGCCGCCAAAAACATTCAGTACTTC. This encodes CASSAGTAAKNIQYF.

This clone was recorded only once. The chain recombines TRBV19 with TRBJ2-2; 9 bases fit TRBD2. Per germline, CDR1 LNHDA and CDR2 SQIVND (reference sequence). The ends lost 6 bases at V and 7 bases at J; junction bases unmatched: 6. The CDR3 extends over 14 amino acids. CDR3 sequence: CASRREGLNGELFF. Here the CDR3 DNA reads TGTGCCAGTAGGCGGGAGGGCCTTAACGGGGAGCTGTTTTTT.

This sequence joins TRBV10-1 and TRBJ2-1, with TRBD2 matching 14 bases. CDR1 and CDR2 (germline): WNHNN, SYGVQD (reference sequence). The CDR3 runs to 17 residues. J gave up 6 bases and V 5 bases, and 9 bases lay outside the gene matches. CDR3 residues: CASSSSLTSGRVNEQFF. CDR3 bases: TGCGCCAGCAGTTCCAGTCTGACTAGCGGGAGGGTCAATGAGCAGTTCTTC.

Concerning this clone itself: The sample contains more than one DNA sequence encoding this CDR3. The J gene is TRBJ1-2, the V gene TRBV30, with TRBD1 matching 8 bases. The V gene's germline CDR1 is GTSNPN and CDR2 SVGIG (reference sequence). The CDR3 has 11 amino acids. V trimming: 1 base; J trimming: 8 bases; junction bases outside the gene matches: 0. CDR3 in amino acids: CAWSAGGGYTF. The CDR3 DNA reads as TGTGCCTGGAGTGCAGGGGGCGGCTACACCTTC.

The CDR3 region is CASSGRAGNEQYF. The CDR3 region has the DNA TGCGCCAGCAGCGGAAGAGCAGGGAACGAGCAGTACTTC. The V gene is TRBV4-1, the J gene TRBJ2-7, with a weak D call TRBD1 (5 bases). The CDR3 consists of 13 residues. The V gene's germline CDR1 is MGHRA and CDR2 YSYEKL. Between the trimmed V and J ends, which lost 5 bases and 5 bases, there was a span of 13 bases.

The V gene is TRBV14, the J gene TRBJ2-4; D might be TRBD2 (6 bases). The germline CDR1 and CDR2 sequences are SGHDN and FVKESK. This CDR3 has 15 amino acids. V lost 0 bases and J lost 7, with 13 bases in between. The CDR3 spells CASSQEVGGNNIQYF. CDR3 DNA: TGTGCCAGCAGCCAAGAGGTGGGCGGGAATAACATTCAGTACTTC.

This clone was seen just once. This chain connects TRBV5-4 to TRBJ2-1; the match to TRBD2 covers 8 bases. CDR3 length equals 16 residues. V gave up 0 bases and J gave up 1 base; unmatched junction bases: 3. Germline V CDR1 and CDR2: SGHNT, YYREEE (reference sequence). CDR3: CASSLGSGVSYNEQFF. Here the CDR3 DNA reads TGTGCCAGCAGCTTGGGTAGCGGGGTTTCCTACAATGAGCAGTTCTTC.

The chain uses TRBV6-5 and TRBJ2-1; no reliable D call. Trimming pared 4 bases from V and 6 bases from J, leaving 7 bases between. The germline V gene has CDR1 MNHEY and CDR2 SVGAGI. The CDR3 has 12 residues. The CDR3: CASSSSGNEQFF. CDR3 in DNA: TGTGCCAGCAGTTCCTCAGGCAATGAGCAGTTCTTC.

The rearrangement joins TRBV2 to TRBJ2-7; D may be TRBD2 (6 bases). V was pared by 2 bases and J by 6 bases, with 14 bases between. The CDR3 is 14 residues long. Per germline, CDR1 SNHLY and CDR2 FYNNEI. The CDR3 DNA reads as TGTGCCAGCAGTGAACTGTCCTCTAGCGCCGAGCAGTACTTC. Residues: CASSELSSSAEQYF.

This clone was recorded a few times. The chain is built from TRBV9 and TRBJ1-3; no clear D. This CDR3 region has 13 residues. V lost 5 bases to trimming and J lost 0 bases, with 6 bases between them. Germline V gene lookup returns CDR1 SGDLS and CDR2 YYNGEE. CDR3 coding DNA: TGTGCCAGCAGTCCTAACTCTGGAAACACCATATATTTT. It translates to CASSPNSGNTIYF.

The rearrangement uses TRBV12-1 and TRBJ2-7. TRBV12-1 is shown as a pseudogene. The CDR3 is 16 residues long. For the CDR3, the DNA is TGTGCCAGCAGCTCCACTGCGACAGCGATTGGGGGCGAGCAGTACTTC. As protein: CASSSTATAIGGEQYF.

V and J are TRBV6-6 and TRBJ2-7; 7 bases agree with TRBD1. The ends lost 6 bases at V and 6 bases at J; junction bases unmatched: 11. Germline V gives CDR1 MNHNY, CDR2 SVGAGI (reference sequence). The CDR3 loop spans 14 amino acids. The CDR3, as DNA: TGTGCCAGCAGCCGACAGGGTTTAGTAAGCGAGCAGTACTTC. This encodes CASSRQGLVSEQYF.

This chain links TRBV9 with TRBJ2-2, with 11 bases lining up with TRBD2. The CDR3 is 17 residues long. With V trimmed by 0 bases and J by 5 bases, 6 bases remained unmatched. The germline V gene has CDR1 SGDLS and CDR2 YYNGEE. CDR3 protein: CASSVATSGSGTGELFF. CDR3 nucleotide sequence: TGTGCCAGCAGCGTAGCTACTAGCGGGAGTGGAACCGGGGAGCTGTTTTTT.

The chain is built from TRBV19 and TRBJ1-4; TRBD1 agrees at 7 bases. This CDR3 contains 16 residues. Germline-derived CDR1 and CDR2 are LNHDA and SQIVND (reference sequence). The ends lost 5 bases at V and 7 bases at J; junction bases unmatched: 13. The CDR3 coding sequence is TGTGCCAGTAGTCCGGCCGCCCGACAGGGTGGTGAAAAACTGTTTTTT. Protein: CASSPAARQGGEKLFF.

V and J are TRBV15 and TRBJ1-4, with D perhaps TRBD1 (5 bases). The V and J ends lost 0 bases and 8 bases respectively, with 13 bases between them. Germline V gene data show CDR1 as LNHNV and CDR2 as YYDKDF (reference sequence). The CDR3 is 15 amino acids. Here the CDR3 reads CATSRDTGVGEKLFF. The CDR3 DNA reads TGTGCCACCAGCAGAGATACGGGGGTAGGGGAAAAACTGTTTTTT.

This clone appeared a single time. This chain connects TRBV7-2 to TRBJ2-4; D tentatively reads TRBD1 or TRBD2 (7 bases each). This CDR3 has 13 residues. Trimming removed 5 bases from V and 11 bases from J, with 16 bases in between. Germline CDR1 SGHTA, CDR2 FQGNSA. The CDR3 spells CASSPQGGRVQYF. CDR3 bases: TGTGCCAGCAGCCCCCAGGGGGGGAGGGTTCAGTACTTC.

CDR3 protein: CASSQETGAGGAFF. The CDR3 region has the DNA TGTGCCAGCAGCCAAGAGACAGGGGCCGGTGGGGCTTTCTTT. The V call is TRBV4-2, the J call TRBJ1-1, with TRBD1 matching 8 bases. CDR3 length: 14 residues. J was trimmed by 11 bases and V by 0 bases; bases with no gene match: 8. Looked up from germline, CDR1 is LGHNA and CDR2 is YNFKEQ.